This TCR beta chain was identified in a study of blood T cells in healthy people across ages. The CDR3 is 15 residues long. Looked up from germline, CDR1 is SGDLS and CDR2 is YYNGEE. The V end was cut by 0 bases, the J end by 0 bases, with 9 bases between. This clonotype was found many times. The second PCR ran roughly 6 to 12 cycles with a sample-barcoded 5' primer and J-beta primers. Each CDR3 protein gets one entry after TCRdb re-called the 5' RACE reads with MiXCR. The sample gives 550,000 to 650,000 distinct CDR3 sequences, 25% to 35% of which show up once; about a sixth is in the top ten. The source material was blood. The gene calls are TRBV9 and TRBJ1-2; D might be TRBD1 (5 bases). This receptor was obtained from a woman aged 80 or over in good health. CDR3 sequence: CASSVGGRANYGYTF. CDR3 bases: TGTGCCAGCAGCGTAGGTGGCAGGGCTAACTATGGCTACACCTTC. Based on the CDR3 plus reference TRBV9 and TRBJ1-2, the full variable domain is DSGVTQTPKHLITATGQRVTLRCSPRSGDLSVYWYQQSLDQGLQFLIQYYNGEERAKGNILERFSAQQFPDLHSELNLSSLELGDSALYFCASSVGGRANYGYTFGSGTRLTVV.